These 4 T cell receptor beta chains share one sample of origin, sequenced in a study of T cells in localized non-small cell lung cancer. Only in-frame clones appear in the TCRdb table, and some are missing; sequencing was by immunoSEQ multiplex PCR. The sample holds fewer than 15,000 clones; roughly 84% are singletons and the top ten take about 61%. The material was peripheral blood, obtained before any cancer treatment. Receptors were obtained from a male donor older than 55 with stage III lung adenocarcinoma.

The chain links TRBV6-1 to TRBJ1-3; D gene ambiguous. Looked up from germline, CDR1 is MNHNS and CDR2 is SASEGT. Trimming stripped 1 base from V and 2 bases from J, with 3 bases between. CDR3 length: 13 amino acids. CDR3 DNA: TGTGCCAGCAGTGAAGTAGCTGGAAACACCATATATTTT. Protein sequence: CASSEVAGNTIYF.

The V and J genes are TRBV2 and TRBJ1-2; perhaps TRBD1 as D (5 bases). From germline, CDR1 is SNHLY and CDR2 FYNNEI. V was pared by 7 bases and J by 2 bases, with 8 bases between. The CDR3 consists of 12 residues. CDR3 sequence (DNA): TGTGCCAGCATCGGGGACAACTATGGCTACACCTTC. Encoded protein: CASIGDNYGYTF.

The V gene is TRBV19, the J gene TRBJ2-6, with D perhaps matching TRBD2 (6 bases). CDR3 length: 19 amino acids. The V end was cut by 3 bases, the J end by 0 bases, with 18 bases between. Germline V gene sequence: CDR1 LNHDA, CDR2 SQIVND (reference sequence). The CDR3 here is CASSMSRGDLLSGANVLTF. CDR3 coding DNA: TGTGCCAGTAGTATGTCCAGAGGGGACTTACTCTCTGGGGCCAACGTCCTGACTTTC.

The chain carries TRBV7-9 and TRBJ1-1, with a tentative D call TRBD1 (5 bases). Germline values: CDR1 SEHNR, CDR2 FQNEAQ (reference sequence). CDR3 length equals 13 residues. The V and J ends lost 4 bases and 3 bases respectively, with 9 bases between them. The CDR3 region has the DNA TGTGCCAGCAGCTCCGGGACTTACACTGAAGCTTTCTTT. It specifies CASSSGTYTEAFF. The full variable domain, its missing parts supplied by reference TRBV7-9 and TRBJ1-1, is DTGVSQNPRHKITKRGQNVTFRCDPISEHNRLYWYRQTLGQGPEFLTYFQNEAQLEKSRLLSDRFSAERPKGSFSTLEIQRTEQGDSAMYLCASSSGTYTEAFFGQGTRLTVV.